What follows are 20 T cell receptor beta chains derived from one specimen sequenced in a study of shared clonotypes between healthy human individuals. The method was immunoSEQ multiplex PCR; TCRdb's version includes in-frame clones alone and lacks a portion of them. This sample yields about 510,000 clones, of which 79% are seen a single time; roughly 13% belongs to the top ten. The source material was PBMCs. The origin of the receptors is a woman aged 40 to 49 in good health. Some clones in this sample may be carry-over from other donors' samples.

The gene calls are TRBV7-9 and TRBJ2-1, with 7 bases identical to TRBD1. This CDR3 is 13 amino acids long. Germline V CDR1 and CDR2: SEHNR, FQNEAQ (reference sequence). J gave up 9 bases and V 5 bases, and 7 bases lay outside the gene matches. The DNA of the CDR3 is TGTGCCAGCAGCACAGGGGTTTGGGGTGAGCAGTTCTTC. This codes for CASSTGVWGEQFF.

This clone appeared once. CDR3 sequence: CASSPHMGGSHQETQYF. The CDR3 DNA reads as TGCGCCAGCAGCCCCCATATGGGGGGATCCCATCAAGAGACCCAGTACTTC. This chain uses TRBV5-1 with TRBJ2-5; D possibly corresponds to TRBD2 (6 bases). The CDR3 covers 17 residues. CDR1 and CDR2 (germline): SGHRS, YFSETQ. The V and J ends lost 4 bases and 2 bases respectively, with 21 bases between them.

V gene TRBV4-1 combines with J gene TRBJ1-2; 7 bases map to TRBD1. V trimming: 4 bases; J trimming: 3 bases; junction bases outside the gene matches: 8. This CDR3 is built from 15 residues. Germline lookup yields CDR1 MGHRA and CDR2 YSYEKL. The DNA for the CDR3 is TGCGCCAGCAGCCTCTTACAGGGGCGGGACTATGGCTACACCTTC. Translated: CASSLLQGRDYGYTF.

The V gene is TRBV6-5, the J gene TRBJ1-2, with unresolved D. The CDR3 extends over 13 amino acids. CDR1 MNHEY and CDR2 SVGAGI come from the germline V gene. With 5 bases removed from V and 3 bases from J, the gap between germline ends came to 10 bases. CDR3 sequence reads: CASSPDGDYGYTF. The CDR3 DNA follows: TGTGCCAGCAGTCCCGACGGAGACTATGGCTACACCTTC.

This clone was counted only a few times. The chain joins TRBV19 to TRBJ2-3; D not resolved. Trimming removed 2 bases from V and 5 bases from J, with 11 bases in between. Germline V gene lookup returns CDR1 LNHDA and CDR2 SQIVND (reference sequence). The CDR3 sequence is 14 residues long. The DNA for the CDR3 is TGTGCCAGTAGTATACCACGCTTACAAGATACGCAGTATTTT. Its translation: CASSIPRLQDTQYF.

The chain is built from TRBV15 and TRBJ2-1, with D possibly being TRBD2 (5 bases). This CDR3 contains 13 residues. Trimming took off 2 bases at V and 7 bases at J, with 9 bases between the two ends. In germline, CDR1 is LNHNV, CDR2 YYDKDF (reference sequence). CDR3 loop: CATSRPGGNEQFF. As DNA, the CDR3 is TGTGCCACCAGCAGACCCGGAGGTAATGAGCAGTTCTTC. Based on the CDR3 plus reference TRBV15 and TRBJ2-1, the full variable domain is DAMVIQNPRYQVTQFGKPVTLSCSQTLNHNVMYWYQQKSSQAPKLLFHYYDKDFNNEADTPDNFQSRRPNTSFCFLDIRSPGLGDTAMYLCATSRPGGNEQFFGPGTRLTVL.

This clone was recorded only once. An end of the junction does not agree with germline; a read error may underlie this. The rearrangement uses TRBV6-1 and TRBJ2-7; 7 bases align to TRBD2. Germline V gene sequence: CDR1 MNHNS, CDR2 SASEGT. CDR3 length: 16 amino acids. CDR3 sequence (DNA): TGTGCCATCAGTGAGTCGAGTTATGGCGGGAGTTCCGAGCAGTACTTC. Translated, it gives CAISESSYGGSSEQYF.

This clone was seen once. This sequence joins TRBV15 and TRBJ2-3; no definite D call. CDR1 and CDR2 (germline): LNHNV, YYDKDF (reference sequence). The CDR3 totals 12 residues. The germline V and J ends were trimmed by 5 bases and 7 bases, with 10 bases remaining between them. The CDR3: CATSPGPYTQYF. The DNA of the CDR3 is TGTGCCACCAGCCCCGGGCCGTATACGCAGTATTTT.

The chain is built from TRBV30 and TRBJ1-1, with D possibly matching TRBD1 (5 bases). CDR3 size: 13 residues. V was cut by 0 bases and J by 6 bases, with 11 bases left in between. Germline V CDR1 and CDR2: GTSNPN, SVGIG (reference sequence). CDR3: CAWSVKGVAEAFF. CDR3 DNA: TGTGCCTGGAGTGTAAAAGGGGTCGCTGAAGCTTTCTTT.

V usage is TRBV29-1 and J usage is TRBJ2-3, with a weak D call TRBD2 (6 bases). CDR1 SQVTM and CDR2 ANQGSEA come from the germline V gene. The V and J ends lost 4 bases and 2 bases respectively, with 19 bases between them. This CDR3 contains 16 residues. The DNA of the CDR3 is TGCAGCGTTGGGGCCCCACTAGCCAAGTACACAGATACGCAGTATTTT. It encodes CSVGAPLAKYTDTQYF.

Here the CDR3 DNA reads TGTGCCAGCAGCCAAACTACAGGGGGCCAGGGAGGCTACACCTTC. As protein: CASSQTTGGQGGYTF. V usage is TRBV7-2 and J usage is TRBJ1-2; 9 bases are a match to TRBD1. CDR1 is SGHTA, CDR2 FQGNSA, per germline. V trimming: 5 bases; J trimming: 8 bases; junction bases outside the gene matches: 12. CDR3 length: 15 residues.

The chain has TRBV2 and TRBJ2-5; tentatively, D is TRBD1 (6 bases). The CDR3 contains 11 residues. Germline V gives CDR1 SNHLY, CDR2 FYNNEI. Trimming left V 7 bases short and J 4 bases short, with 7 bases between. CDR3 sequence reads: CASKGGETQYF. The DNA for the CDR3 is TGTGCCAGCAAAGGGGGAGAGACCCAGTACTTC.

The genes are TRBV6-1 and TRBJ2-7; TRBD1 agrees at 7 bases. This CDR3 contains 15 residues. V dropped 6 bases and J dropped 2; count of bases not matched to a gene: 10. CDR1 MNHNS and CDR2 SASEGT come from the germline V gene. The CDR3 bases are TGTGCCAGCAGCGTGACACCGGGACAGACCTACGAGCAGTACTTC. It translates to CASSVTPGQTYEQYF.

The chain couples TRBV7-2 to TRBJ1-2; D not resolved. Germline assignment: CDR1 SGHTA and CDR2 FQGNSA. The CDR3 covers 12 residues. The germline V and J ends were trimmed by 1 base and 8 bases, with 8 bases remaining between them. CDR3 protein: CASSLGAGGYTF. Written as DNA, the CDR3 is TGTGCCAGCAGCTTAGGGGCCGGGGGCTACACCTTC.

The chain links TRBV10-3 to TRBJ2-1; TRBD1 is a possible D gene (6 bases). Germline CDR1 is ENHRY and CDR2 is SYGVKD. The CDR3 totals 13 residues. Trimming took 11 bases from V and 8 from J, leaving 19 bases between them. The CDR3 region is CAGGSGDGDEQFF. The DNA for the CDR3 is TGTGCCGGGGGCTCAGGGGACGGGGATGAGCAGTTCTTC.

The V call is TRBV28, the J call TRBJ2-5; possible D gene TRBD2, 5 bases. Germline loops: CDR1 MDHEN, CDR2 SYDVKM. The CDR3 consists of 18 residues. V was cut by 2 bases and J by 2 bases, with 21 bases left in between. CDR3 sequence: CASSLRGLVVTNQETQYF. CDR3 bases: TGTGCCAGCAGTTTACGGGGTTTGGTTGTGACAAATCAAGAGACCCAGTACTTC. Full variable domain (missing parts from reference TRBV28 and TRBJ2-5): DVKVTQSSRYLVKRTGEKVFLECVQDMDHENMFWYRQDPGLGLRLIYFSYDVKMKEKGDIPEGYSVSREKKERFSLILESASTNQTSMYLCASSLRGLVVTNQETQYFGPGTRLLVL.

This clone was picked up one time. The chain recombines TRBV7-3 with TRBJ2-5; tentatively, D is TRBD1 (6 bases). The CDR3 consists of 15 residues. V was shortened by 5 bases and J by 1 base, with 14 bases between the two germline ends. Germline values: CDR1 SGHTA, CDR2 FQGTGA. DNA of the CDR3: TGTGCCAGCAGCCTACACGGACAGCGCCAAGAGACCCAGTACTTC. Protein product: CASSLHGQRQETQYF.

The count of this clone is one. The chain recombines TRBV28 with TRBJ2-3, with 11 bases fitting TRBD2. Germline V CDR1 and CDR2: MDHEN, SYDVKM. V dropped 3 bases and J dropped 2; count of bases not matched to a gene: 7. This CDR3 contains 17 residues. The CDR3 protein is CASSFRLAGYDTDTQYF. The CDR3 DNA reads TGTGCCAGCAGTTTCCGACTAGCGGGATACGACACAGATACGCAGTATTTT.

This clone was found a few times. The CDR3 is CSVKITEAFF. The CDR3 DNA is TGCAGCGTTAAGATTACTGAAGCTTTCTTT. This chain connects TRBV29-1 to TRBJ1-1; D remains unclear. V was clipped by 5 bases and J by 5 bases, with 6 bases between them. Germline V CDR1 and CDR2: SQVTM, ANQGSEA. The CDR3 runs to 10 residues.

The rearrangement joins TRBV30 to TRBJ1-3, with 7 positions matching TRBD1. Per germline, CDR1 GTSNPN and CDR2 SVGIG (reference sequence). The CDR3 totals 15 residues. V shed 1 base and J 0 bases; nucleotides not matched to a gene: 3. The CDR3 is CAWSGGTDSGNTIYF. The DNA of the CDR3 is TGTGCCTGGAGTGGAGGGACAGACTCTGGAAACACCATATATTTT.